Listed below are T cell receptor beta chains from one sample, sequenced in a study of blood T cell repertoires in COVID-19. Assay used: immunoSEQ multiplex PCR; TCRdb lists only in-frame clones, some missing. This table holds 30,000 to 35,000 clones, more than 80% found once. The sample consisted of peripheral blood. These receptors came from a middle-aged woman with active or convalescent COVID-19. CDR3s include the opening cysteine and the closing phenylalanine or tryptophan. A D gene is named only where the DNA matches it firmly. Size is stated for part of the rows, as once, few or many counts, or as a class when the clone is expanded.

CDR3aa | CDR3nt | abundance | v_gene | d_gene | j_gene
CASSQEVAGAGGELFF | TGCGCCAGCAGCCAAGAAGTCGCGGGGGCCGGGGGGGAGCTGTTTTTT | once | TRBV4-3 | NA | TRBJ2-2
CASSQRGGRNTGELFF | TGTGCCAGCAGCCAGAGGGGAGGGAGGAACACCGGGGAGCTGTTTTTT | NA | TRBV7-2 | TRBD2 | TRBJ2-2
CASSLGSGRAGTGELFF | TGTGCCAGCAGCTTAGGGAGCGGGAGGGCAGGTACCGGGGAGCTGTTTTTT | NA | TRBV11-3 | TRBD2 | TRBJ2-2
CASSLAGQGAALHF | TGTGCCAGCAGCTTAGCGGGACAGGGGGCAGCCCTCCACTTT | NA | TRBV7-2 | TRBD1 | TRBJ1-6
CASSLLGLQSSGNTIYF | TGTGCCAGCAGTTTACTCGGACTCCAGAGCTCTGGAAACACCATATATTTT | NA | TRBV28 | NA | TRBJ1-3
CASSQDLGAGGNTIYF | TGCGCCAGCAGCCAAGATTTGGGAGCAGGAGGAAACACCATATATTTT | NA | TRBV4-3 | NA | TRBJ1-3
CASSTKGGTSAYEQYF | TGTGCCAGCAGCACCAAGGGGGGGACTAGTGCCTACGAGCAGTACTTC | NA | TRBV7-2 | TRBD2 | TRBJ2-7
CASSLLSGGTGELFF | TGTGCCAGCAGCTTACTTAGCGGGGGCACCGGGGAGCTGTTTTTT | NA | TRBV11-2 | TRBD2 | TRBJ2-2
CASSTHRDRGDYEQYF | TGTGCCAGCAGCACCCACCGGGACAGGGGAGATTACGAGCAGTACTTC | NA | TRBV11-2 | TRBD1 | TRBJ2-7
CASSSPGLAPAYEQYF | TGTGCCAGCAGCTCGCCCGGACTAGCGCCCGCCTACGAGCAGTACTTC | NA | TRBV7-9 | TRBD2 | TRBJ2-7
CASSTGTGDYGYTF | TGTGCCAGTAGTACAGGGACAGGGGACTATGGCTACACCTTC | NA | TRBV19 | TRBD1 | TRBJ1-2
CASSYSTGGTGNTIYF | TGTGCCAGCAGTTACAGCACAGGGGGCACTGGAAACACCATATATTTT | NA | TRBV6-5 | TRBD1 | TRBJ1-3
CASSTDRGRLGTQYF | TGTGCCAGCAGCACGGACAGGGGGCGATTGGGGACCCAGTACTTC | NA | TRBV6-5 | TRBD1 | TRBJ2-5
CASSFSGQGEKLFF | TGTGCCAGCAGCTTCTCAGGGCAAGGGGAAAAACTGTTTTTT | few | TRBV13 | NA | TRBJ1-4
CASSSHRSPLHF | TGTGCCAGCAGTTCCCACAGGTCACCCCTCCACTTT | NA | TRBV28 | NA | TRBJ1-6
CASSLEGLSYGYTF | TGCGCCAGCAGCTTGGAGGGGTTGAGCTATGGCTACACCTTC | NA | TRBV5-1 | NA | TRBJ1-2
CASSILGLAGGNEQFF | TGTGCCAGTAGTATTCTTGGACTAGCGGGAGGGAATGAGCAGTTCTTC | NA | TRBV19 | TRBD2 | TRBJ2-1
CASSLSTGGNQPQHF | TGTGCCAGCAGCTTGTCGACAGGGGGAAATCAGCCCCAGCATTTT | once | TRBV7-9 | TRBD1 | TRBJ1-5
CASSLTSGRVGTQYF | TGTGCCAGCAGTTTGACTAGCGGGAGGGTTGGGACCCAGTACTTC | NA | TRBV6-5 | TRBD2 | TRBJ2-5
CASSLYRRQGAPNTEAFF | TGCGCCAGCAGCCTTTACCGGAGACAGGGGGCGCCGAACACTGAAGCTTTCTTT | once | TRBV23-1 | TRBD1 | TRBJ1-1
CASSYSPRGAGDTQYF | TGTGCCAGCAGTTACTCTCCGCGGGGGGCCGGAGATACGCAGTATTTT | NA | TRBV6-2/TRBV6-3 | TRBD2 | TRBJ2-3
CASSMGSGLGHF | TGTGCCAGCAGTATGGGTTCTGGGCTGGGCCATTTT | NA | TRBV6-5 | NA | TRBJ1-5
CASSLVRGLYNEQFF | TGTGCCAGCAGCTTAGTTCGGGGACTGTACAATGAGCAGTTCTTC | NA | TRBV7-3 | NA | TRBJ2-1
CASSIQGRVYNEQFF | TGTGCCAGTAGTATACAAGGCAGGGTATACAATGAGCAGTTCTTC | NA | TRBV19 | NA | TRBJ2-1